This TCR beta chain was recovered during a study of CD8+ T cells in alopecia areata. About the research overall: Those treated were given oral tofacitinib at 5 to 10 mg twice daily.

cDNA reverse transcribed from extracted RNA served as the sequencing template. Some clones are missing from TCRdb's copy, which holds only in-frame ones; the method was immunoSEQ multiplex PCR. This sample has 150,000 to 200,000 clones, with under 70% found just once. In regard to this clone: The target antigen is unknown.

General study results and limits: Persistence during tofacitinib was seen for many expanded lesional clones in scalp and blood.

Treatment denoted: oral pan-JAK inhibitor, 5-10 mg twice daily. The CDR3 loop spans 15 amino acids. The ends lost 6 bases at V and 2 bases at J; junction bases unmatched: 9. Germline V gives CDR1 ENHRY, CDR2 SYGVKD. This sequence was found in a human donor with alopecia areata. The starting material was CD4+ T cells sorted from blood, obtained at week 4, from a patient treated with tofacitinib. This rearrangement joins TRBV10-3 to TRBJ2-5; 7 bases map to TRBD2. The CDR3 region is CAISLAGTTQETQYF. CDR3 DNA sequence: TGTGCCATCAGCTTAGCCGGGACTACACAAGAGACCCAGTACTTC.